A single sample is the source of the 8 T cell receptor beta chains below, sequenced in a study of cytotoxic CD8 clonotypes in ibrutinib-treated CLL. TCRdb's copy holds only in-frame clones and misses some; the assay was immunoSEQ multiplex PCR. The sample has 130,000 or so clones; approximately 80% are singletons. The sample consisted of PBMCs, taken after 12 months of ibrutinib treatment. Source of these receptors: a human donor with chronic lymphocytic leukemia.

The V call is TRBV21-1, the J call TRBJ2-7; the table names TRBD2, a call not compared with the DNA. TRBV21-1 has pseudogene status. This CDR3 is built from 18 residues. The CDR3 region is CASSNAFTSGYSPYEQYF. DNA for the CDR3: TGTGCCAGCAGCAATGCATTTACTAGCGGTTACTCCCCCTACGAGCAGTACTTC.

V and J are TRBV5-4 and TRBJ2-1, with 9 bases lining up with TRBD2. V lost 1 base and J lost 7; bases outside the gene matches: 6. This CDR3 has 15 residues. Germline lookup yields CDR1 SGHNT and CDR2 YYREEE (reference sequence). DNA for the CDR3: TGTGCCAGCAGCTTGTCTGGGACTAGCACGAATGAGCAGTTCTTC. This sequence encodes CASSLSGTSTNEQFF.

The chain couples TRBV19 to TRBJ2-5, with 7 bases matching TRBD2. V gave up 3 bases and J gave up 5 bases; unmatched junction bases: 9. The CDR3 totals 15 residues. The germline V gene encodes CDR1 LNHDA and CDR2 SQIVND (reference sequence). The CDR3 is CASSINLAAMETQYF. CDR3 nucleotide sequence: TGTGCCAGTAGTATTAACCTAGCGGCTATGGAGACCCAGTACTTC.

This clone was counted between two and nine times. CDR3 region: CASSIDGTDTQYF. CDR3 coding DNA: TGTGCCAGTAGTATCGACGGGACAGATACGCAGTATTTT. V is TRBV19 and J is TRBJ2-3; unclear D gene. The germline CDR1 and CDR2 sequences are LNHDA and SQIVND (reference sequence). The CDR3 totals 13 residues. The ends were cut back, 3 bases at V and 3 bases at J, with 7 bases in the middle. The full variable domain, with the rest looked up from reference TRBV19 and TRBJ2-3, is DGGITQSPKYLFRKEGQNVTLSCEQNLNHDAMYWYRQDPGQGLRLIYYSQIVNDFQKGDIAEGYSVSREKKESFPLTVTSAQKNPTAFYLCASSIDGTDTQYFGPGTRLTVL.

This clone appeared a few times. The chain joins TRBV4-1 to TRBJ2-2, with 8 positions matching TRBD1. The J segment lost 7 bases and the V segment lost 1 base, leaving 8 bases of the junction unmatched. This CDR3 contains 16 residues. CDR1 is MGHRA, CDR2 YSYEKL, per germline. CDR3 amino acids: CASSQVRGRLIGELFF. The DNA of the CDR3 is TGCGCCAGCAGCCAAGTCAGGGGGCGATTGATCGGGGAGCTGTTTTTT.

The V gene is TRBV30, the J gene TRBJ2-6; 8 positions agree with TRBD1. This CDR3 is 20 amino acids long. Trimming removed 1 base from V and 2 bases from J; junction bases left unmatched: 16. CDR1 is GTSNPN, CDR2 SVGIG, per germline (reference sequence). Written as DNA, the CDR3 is TGTGCCTGGAGTGACCAATGGACAGGGCCGTCGCTACCTGGGGCCAACGTCCTGACTTTC. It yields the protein CAWSDQWTGPSLPGANVLTF. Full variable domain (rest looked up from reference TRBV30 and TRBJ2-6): SQTIHQWPATLVQPVGSPLSLECTVEGTSNPNLYWYRQAAGRGLQLLFYSVGIGQISSEVPQNLSASRPQDRQFILSSKKLLLSDSGFYLCAWSDQWTGPSLPGANVLTFGAGSRLTVL.

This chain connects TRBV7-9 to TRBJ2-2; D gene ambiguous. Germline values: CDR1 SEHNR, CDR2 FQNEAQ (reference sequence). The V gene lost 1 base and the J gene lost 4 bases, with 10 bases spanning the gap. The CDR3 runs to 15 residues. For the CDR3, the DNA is TGTGCCAGCAGCTTAGGTCAGACTTTCACCGGGGAGCTGTTTTTT. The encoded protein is CASSLGQTFTGELFF. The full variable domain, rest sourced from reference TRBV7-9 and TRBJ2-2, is DTGVSQNPRHKITKRGQNVTFRCDPISEHNRLYWYRQTLGQGPEFLTYFQNEAQLEKSRLLSDRFSAERPKGSFSTLEIQRTEQGDSAMYLCASSLGQTFTGELFFGEGSRLTVL.

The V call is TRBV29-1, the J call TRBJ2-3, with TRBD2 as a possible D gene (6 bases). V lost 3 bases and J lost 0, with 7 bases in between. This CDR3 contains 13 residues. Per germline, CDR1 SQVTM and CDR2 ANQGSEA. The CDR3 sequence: CSVEAGSTDTQYF. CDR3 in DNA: TGCAGCGTTGAGGCGGGGAGCACAGATACGCAGTATTTT.